This TCR beta chain was sequenced in a study of immune evolution from preneoplasia to lung adenocarcinoma. Patient tissue came from resections in Japan or China, 2014–2017. Broader study findings: Top clone frequencies peaked in normal lung, apparently declining through invasive adenocarcinoma. Normal lung had highest clonality; later lesions appeared denser, more diverse. T cell clonality was higher in KRAS-mutant than EGFR-mutant or wild-type nodules.

In regard to this clone: Its antigen is unknown.

The CDR3 has 14 amino acids. Germline CDR1 and CDR2: KGHSH and LQKENI. V dropped 5 bases and J dropped 6; count of bases not matched to a gene: 7. Only in-frame clones appear in the TCRdb table, and some are missing; sequencing was by immunoSEQ multiplex PCR. This repertoire shows over 12,000 clones, more than 80% found once; its top ten account for approximately 4.2%. The chain uses TRBV18 and TRBJ2-7, with TRBD1 identical over 10 bases. This TCR was recovered from a person aged 65 to 85 with lung adenocarcinoma. Input material: FFPE minimally invasive lung adenocarcinoma tissue. CDR3: CASSVTGGGSEQYF. The CDR3 DNA follows: TGTGCCAGCTCAGTGACAGGGGGCGGATCCGAGCAGTACTTC.